Given below is one T cell receptor (beta chain) in context. The antigen remains unidentified. Conventional CD4+ T cells were sorted from blood as CD25-low CD127-high cells. The sample comes from a study of regulatory and conventional T cells in RAG deficiency. Study-wide results and caveats: Shorter CDR3s in all patient subsets; >85% Treg-Tconv overlap in Omenn. RAG-deficient patients showed markedly lower Shannon entropy and higher Simpson indices than control T-cell subsets. Omenn CD25-high CD127-low cells may be activated cells, not true Tregs.

The method was immunoSEQ multiplex PCR; TCRdb's version includes in-frame clones alone and lacks a portion of them. The table lists some 21,000 clones, around 97% of them singletons. V gave up 6 bases and J gave up 4 bases, with 16 bases separating them. Germline CDR1 reads MDHEN; CDR2 reads SYDVKM. The CDR3 runs 14 residues. These same records also appear under a second study, on regulatory T cells. That paper states: Amplification used 52 TRBV primers and 13 TRBJ primers. Patient repertoires had restricted TRB V-J pairs and skewed V and J usage, most in Tregs.

This receptor was obtained from a human donor in good health. Sequencing input: CD25- CD4+ T cells sorted from blood. V and J are TRBV28 and TRBJ2-7; D gene unclear. CDR3 in DNA: TGTGCCAGCAGCGAGAGGTTAAAGTTGTACGAGCAGTACTTC. This gives the protein CASSERLKLYEQYF.